Listed here are 13 T cell receptor beta chains from one sample, sequenced in a study of T-cell memory formation after mild COVID-19. MiXCR, run by TCRdb on the 5' RACE reads, gives a single entry per CDR3 protein. The data show fewer than 350,000 distinct CDR3 sequences, 14% seen once. The material sequenced was PBMCs or a T cell subset sorted from them (not recorded which). The receptor source for this set is a young man who had mild COVID-19 (a few samples of this study predate the infection). Cell type and time point are not known.

V usage is TRBV20-1 and J usage is TRBJ2-7; TRBD1 matches 7 bases. CDR3 length equals 13 residues. Germline lookup yields CDR1 DFQATT and CDR2 SNEGSKA (reference sequence). The V and J ends lost 6 bases and 5 bases, in that order; junction bases with no gene match: 10. The CDR3 is CSASTTGFDEQYF. The CDR3 nucleotides read TGCAGTGCCAGCACGACAGGGTTCGACGAGCAGTACTTC.

V is TRBV25-1 and J is TRBJ2-3; D possibly corresponds to TRBD1 (6 bases). The germline CDR1 and CDR2 sequences are MGHDK and SYGVNS. Trimming cost V 8 bases and J 5 bases, with 23 bases left between them. CDR3 length equals 16 residues. CDR3 loop: CASEEPGAFIGDTQYF. CDR3 coding DNA: TGTGCCAGCGAGGAGCCAGGGGCGTTTATCGGAGATACGCAGTATTTT.

In the case of this clonotype: Compared with germline, one end of the junction differs, possibly owing to a read error. The chain has TRBV20-1 and TRBJ1-5; a weak D match, TRBD1 (5 bases). This CDR3 contains 13 residues. Looked up from germline, CDR1 is DFQATT and CDR2 is SNEGSKA (reference sequence). This CDR3 is CSARGHTNQPQHF. CDR3 DNA: TGCAGTGCCAGAGGACATACCAATCAGCCCCAGCATTTT.

The chain is built from TRBV20-1 and TRBJ2-3, with D possibly called TRBD1 or TRBD2 (5 bases each). CDR3 size: 15 residues. Germline V lookup: CDR1 DFQATT, CDR2 SNEGSKA (reference sequence). Trimming removed 2 bases at V and 2 bases at J, with 14 bases between. The CDR3 sequence is CSARPVGEYTDTQYF. The CDR3 coding sequence is TGCAGTGCTAGACCGGTGGGGGAGTACACAGATACGCAGTATTTT.

This chain uses TRBV4-1 with TRBJ2-1; D uncertain. The CDR3 consists of 13 residues. With 2 bases removed from V and 8 bases from J, the gap between germline ends came to 10 bases. Germline CDR1 MGHRA, CDR2 YSYEKL. This CDR3 reads CASSQSIADEQFF. For the CDR3, the DNA is TGCGCCAGCAGCCAAAGTATTGCGGATGAGCAGTTCTTC.

The chain's CDR3 is CASSFGRVGNEQFF. CDR3 nucleotide sequence: TGTGCCAGCAGCTTCGGACGGGTTGGCAATGAGCAGTTCTTC. This chain uses TRBV11-3 with TRBJ2-1, with D uncertain. V lost 3 bases, J lost 6 bases, and 12 bases lay in between. Germline-derived CDR1 and CDR2 are SGHNT and YENEEA. This CDR3 is 14 amino acids long.

This chain joins TRBV5-1 and TRBJ2-3, with D perhaps matching TRBD1 or TRBD2 (6 bases each). Germline assignment: CDR1 SGHRS and CDR2 YFSETQ. The CDR3 runs to 14 residues. Trimming left V 1 base short and J 5 bases short, with 11 bases between. The CDR3 is CASSLWGAIDTQYF. The CDR3 DNA is TGCGCCAGCAGCTTGTGGGGGGCGATAGATACGCAGTATTTT.

The chain carries TRBV6-1 and TRBJ1-1; no clear D. Germline CDR1 MNHNS, CDR2 SASEGT. The V end was cut by 3 bases, the J end by 8 bases, with 19 bases between. The CDR3 spans 15 residues. DNA of the CDR3: TGTGCCAGCAGTGAGGACTGGTTCCCCCCTTCCGAAGCTTTCTTT. It translates to CASSEDWFPPSEAFF.

The chain carries TRBV29-1 and TRBJ2-7; possible D gene TRBD1, 6 bases. Trimming pared 4 bases from V and 2 bases from J, leaving 12 bases between. The V gene's germline CDR1 is SQVTM and CDR2 ANQGSEA. The CDR3 extends over 13 amino acids. This CDR3 is CSVGDRKTYEQYF. CDR3 in DNA: TGCAGCGTTGGCGACAGGAAAACCTACGAGCAGTACTTC.

The gene calls are TRBV7-2 and TRBJ2-5; a possible D gene is TRBD1 (6 bases). Trimming left V 8 bases short and J 5 bases short, with 15 bases between. From germline, CDR1 is SGHTA and CDR2 FQGNSA. The CDR3 is made up of 13 amino acids. CDR3 bases: TGTGCCAGCCGTAAAGGGGGAAGGGAGACCCAGTACTTC. It is translated as CASRKGGRETQYF.

The chain joins TRBV30 to TRBJ2-7; no firm D call. Trimming shortened V by 7 bases and J by 7 bases, and 11 bases separated the two germline ends. This CDR3 has 10 amino acids. The V gene's germline CDR1 is GTSNPN and CDR2 SVGIG (reference sequence). The CDR3 nucleotides read TGTGCCTTGGGATTTGGGGAGCAGTACTTC. Its protein is CALGFGEQYF.

This clonotype has only a few counts. This sequence joins TRBV5-1 and TRBJ2-2; D is uncertain. This CDR3 has 12 residues. The germline gives CDR1 SGHRS, CDR2 YFSETQ. V lost 8 bases and J lost 4, with 9 bases in between. CDR3 protein: CARGSSTGELFF. The CDR3 nucleotides are TGCGCCAGAGGATCTAGCACCGGGGAGCTGTTTTTT.

There are a few counts of this clonotype. The chain is built from TRBV29-1 and TRBJ1-2; D not resolved. V lost 1 base and J lost 3, with 15 bases in between. The CDR3 loop spans 15 amino acids. Germline values: CDR1 SQVTM, CDR2 ANQGSEA. This chain's CDR3 is CSVEAAGNADYGYTF. DNA for the CDR3: TGCAGCGTTGAAGCTGCGGGTAACGCGGACTATGGCTACACCTTC. The full variable domain, with the rest looked up from reference TRBV29-1 and TRBJ1-2, is SAVISQKPSRDICQRGTSLTIQCQVDSQVTMMFWYRQQPGQSLTLIATANQGSEATYESGFVIDKFPISRPNLTFSTLTVSNMSPEDSSIYLCSVEAAGNADYGYTFGSGTRLTVV.